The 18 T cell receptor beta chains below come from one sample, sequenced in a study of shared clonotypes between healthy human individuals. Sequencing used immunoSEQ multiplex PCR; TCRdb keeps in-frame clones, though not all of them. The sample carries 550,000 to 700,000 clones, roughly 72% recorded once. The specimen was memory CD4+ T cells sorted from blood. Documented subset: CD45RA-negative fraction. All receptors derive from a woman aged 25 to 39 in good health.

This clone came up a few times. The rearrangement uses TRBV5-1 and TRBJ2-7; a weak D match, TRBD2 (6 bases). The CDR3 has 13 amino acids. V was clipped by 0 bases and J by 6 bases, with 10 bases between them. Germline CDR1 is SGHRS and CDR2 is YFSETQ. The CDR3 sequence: CASSLVDGGEQYF. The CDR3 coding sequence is TGCGCCAGCAGCTTGGTGGACGGGGGCGAGCAGTACTTC. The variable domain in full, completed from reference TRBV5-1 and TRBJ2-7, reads KAGVTQTPRYLIKTRGQQVTLSCSPISGHRSVSWYQQTPGQGLQFLFEYFSETQRNKGNFPGRFSGRQFSNSRSEMNVSTLELGDSALYLCASSLVDGGEQYFGPGTRLTVT.

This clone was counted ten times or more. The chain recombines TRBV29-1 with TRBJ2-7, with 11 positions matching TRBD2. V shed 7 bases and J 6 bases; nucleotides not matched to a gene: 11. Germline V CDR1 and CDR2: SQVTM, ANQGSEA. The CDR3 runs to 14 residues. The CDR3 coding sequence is TGCAGCGCCAAGGCTAGCGGGAGGTCCGTCGAGCAGTACTTC. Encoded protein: CSAKASGRSVEQYF.

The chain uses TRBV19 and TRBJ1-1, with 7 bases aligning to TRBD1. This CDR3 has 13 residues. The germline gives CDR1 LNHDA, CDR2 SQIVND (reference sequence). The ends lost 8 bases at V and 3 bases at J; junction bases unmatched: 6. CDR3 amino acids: CASRSGTDTEAFF. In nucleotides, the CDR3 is TGTGCCAGTCGCTCCGGGACAGACACTGAAGCTTTCTTT.

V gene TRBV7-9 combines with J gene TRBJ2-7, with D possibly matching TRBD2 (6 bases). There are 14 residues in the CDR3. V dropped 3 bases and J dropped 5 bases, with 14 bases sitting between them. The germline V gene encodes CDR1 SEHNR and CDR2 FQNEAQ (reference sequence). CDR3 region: CASSLLLAIHEQYF. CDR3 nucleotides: TGTGCCAGCAGCTTGTTACTAGCTATCCACGAGCAGTACTTC.

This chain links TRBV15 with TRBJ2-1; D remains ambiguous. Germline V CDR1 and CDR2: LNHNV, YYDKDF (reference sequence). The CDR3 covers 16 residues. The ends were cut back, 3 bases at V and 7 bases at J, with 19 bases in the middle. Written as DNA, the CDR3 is TGTGCCACCAGCAGTCCACGACTCAGCTTACGGAATGAGCAGTTCTTC. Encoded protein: CATSSPRLSLRNEQFF. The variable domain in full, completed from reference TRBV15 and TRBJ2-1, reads DAMVIQNPRYQVTQFGKPVTLSCSQTLNHNVMYWYQQKSSQAPKLLFHYYDKDFNNEADTPDNFQSRRPNTSFCFLDIRSPGLGDTAMYLCATSSPRLSLRNEQFFGPGTRLTVL.

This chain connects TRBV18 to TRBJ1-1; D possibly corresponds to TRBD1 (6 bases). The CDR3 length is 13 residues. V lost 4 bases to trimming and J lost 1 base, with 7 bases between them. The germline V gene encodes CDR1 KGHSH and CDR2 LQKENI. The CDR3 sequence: CASSQDRNTEAFF. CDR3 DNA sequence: TGTGCCAGCTCACAGGACAGGAACACTGAAGCTTTCTTT.

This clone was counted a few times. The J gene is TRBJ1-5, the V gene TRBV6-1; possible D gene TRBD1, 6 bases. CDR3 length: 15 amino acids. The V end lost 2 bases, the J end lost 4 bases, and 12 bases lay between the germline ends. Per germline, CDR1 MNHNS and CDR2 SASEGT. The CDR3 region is CASSERGTPNQPQHF. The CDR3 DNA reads TGTGCCAGCAGTGAAAGGGGGACCCCGAATCAGCCCCAGCATTTT.

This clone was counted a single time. The CDR3 region is CASSGVAATDTQYF. CDR3 DNA sequence: TGTGCCAGCAGTGGGGTAGCGGCCACAGATACGCAGTATTTT. The gene calls are TRBV28 and TRBJ2-3; D perhaps matches TRBD2 (6 bases). Germline V gene sequence: CDR1 MDHEN, CDR2 SYDVKM. V was trimmed by 5 bases and J by 2 bases, leaving 11 bases between them. The CDR3 length is 14 residues.

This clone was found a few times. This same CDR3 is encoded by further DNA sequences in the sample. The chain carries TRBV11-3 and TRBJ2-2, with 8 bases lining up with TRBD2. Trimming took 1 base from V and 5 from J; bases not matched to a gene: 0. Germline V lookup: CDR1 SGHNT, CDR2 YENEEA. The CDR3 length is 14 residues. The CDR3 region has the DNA TGTGCCAGCAGCTTAGCGGGAGGGACCGGGGAGCTGTTTTTT. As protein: CASSLAGGTGELFF.

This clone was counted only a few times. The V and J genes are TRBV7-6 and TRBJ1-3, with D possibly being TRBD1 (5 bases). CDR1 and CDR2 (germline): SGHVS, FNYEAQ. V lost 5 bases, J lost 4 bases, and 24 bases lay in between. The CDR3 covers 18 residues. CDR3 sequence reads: CASSPRFLGRATGNTIYF. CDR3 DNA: TGTGCCAGCAGCCCCCGGTTTTTGGGCAGGGCAACCGGAAACACCATATATTTT.

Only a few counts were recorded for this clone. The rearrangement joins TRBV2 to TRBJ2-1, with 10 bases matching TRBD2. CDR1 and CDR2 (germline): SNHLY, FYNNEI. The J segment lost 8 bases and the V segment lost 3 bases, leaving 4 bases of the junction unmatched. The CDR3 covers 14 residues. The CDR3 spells CASSDASGSDEQFF. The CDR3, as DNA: TGTGCCAGCAGTGATGCTAGCGGGAGCGATGAGCAGTTCTTC.

CDR3 amino acids: CASRPAGGSYNEQFF. In DNA, the CDR3 is TGTGCCAGCAGGCCAGCGGGGGGCTCCTACAATGAGCAGTTCTTC. This chain connects TRBV7-9 to TRBJ2-1; 9 positions match TRBD2. Germline CDR1 reads SEHNR; CDR2 reads FQNEAQ (reference sequence). CDR3 size: 15 residues. The V and J ends lost 6 bases and 0 bases, in that order; junction bases with no gene match: 3.

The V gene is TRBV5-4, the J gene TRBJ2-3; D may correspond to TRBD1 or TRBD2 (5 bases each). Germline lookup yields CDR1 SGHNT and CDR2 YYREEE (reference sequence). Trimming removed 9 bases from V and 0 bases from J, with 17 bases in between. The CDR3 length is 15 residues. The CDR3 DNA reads TGTGCCACCACCAGAGGGGCAGCTAGCACAGATACGCAGTATTTT. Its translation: CATTRGAASTDTQYF.

The CDR3 region is CASSSRLAGGLNTGELFF. The CDR3 DNA is TGTGCCAGCAGTTCTCGACTAGCGGGAGGGTTGAACACCGGGGAGCTGTTTTTT. This chain links TRBV27 with TRBJ2-2; TRBD2 matches at 14 bases. With 4 bases clipped from V and 1 base from J, the junction kept 5 bases outside the gene matches. CDR3 size: 18 residues. The germline CDR1 and CDR2 sequences are MNHEY and SMNVEV (reference sequence).

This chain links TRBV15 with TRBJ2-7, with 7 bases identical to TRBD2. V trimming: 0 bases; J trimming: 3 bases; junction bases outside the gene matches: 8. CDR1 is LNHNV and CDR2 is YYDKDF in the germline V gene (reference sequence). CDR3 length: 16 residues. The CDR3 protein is CATSRDYAGAGYEQYF. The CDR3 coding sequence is TGTGCCACCAGCAGAGATTATGCGGGAGCGGGCTACGAGCAGTACTTC.

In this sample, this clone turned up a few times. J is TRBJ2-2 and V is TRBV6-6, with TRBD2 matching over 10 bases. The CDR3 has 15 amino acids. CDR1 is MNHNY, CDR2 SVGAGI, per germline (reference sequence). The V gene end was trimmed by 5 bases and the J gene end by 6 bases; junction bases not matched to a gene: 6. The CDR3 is CASSPLAGEAGELFF. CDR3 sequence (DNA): TGTGCCAGCAGTCCTCTAGCGGGAGAGGCCGGGGAGCTGTTTTTT.

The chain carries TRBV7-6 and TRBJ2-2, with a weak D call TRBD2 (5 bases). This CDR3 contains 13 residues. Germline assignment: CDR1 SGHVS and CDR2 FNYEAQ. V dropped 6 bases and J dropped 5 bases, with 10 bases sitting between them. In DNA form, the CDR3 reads TGTGCCAGCAGGGCCGGGGTTACCGGGGAGCTGTTTTTT. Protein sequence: CASRAGVTGELFF. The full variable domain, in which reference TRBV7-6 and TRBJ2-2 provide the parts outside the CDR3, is GAGVSQSPRYKVTKRGQDVALRCDPISGHVSLYWYRQALGQGPEFLTYFNYEAQQDKSGLPNDRFSAERPEGSISTLTIQRTEQRDSAMYRCASRAGVTGELFFGEGSRLTVL.

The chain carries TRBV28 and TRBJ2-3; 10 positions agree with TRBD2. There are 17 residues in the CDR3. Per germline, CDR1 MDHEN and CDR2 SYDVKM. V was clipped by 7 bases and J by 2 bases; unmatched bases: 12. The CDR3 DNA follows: TGTGCCAGCACCAACCCTCTAGCGGGAGAGGTCACAGATACGCAGTATTTT. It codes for CASTNPLAGEVTDTQYF.